Here is one T cell receptor beta chain with its context. What it recognizes is unknown. PCR amplification relied on 60 Vbeta primers (plus 13 Jbeta primers). Profiling relied on immunoSEQ multiplex PCR, and the TCRdb table lists in-frame clones only, not all of them. This sample has 55,000 to 85,000 clones, with approximately 78% found just once. This record belongs to a study of cytomegalovirus exposure and HLA in healthy donors. The wider study: Assignment to the Caucasian-associated ancestry cluster applied to less than 85% of the approximately 360 genotyped donors.

Study-level findings and limits: With later analysis, a missense DCLRE1C variant became linked to TCR beta V- and J-gene trimming. Association with HLA alleles at 0.05 false discovery rate was found for 15,000 to 20,000 TCR beta sequences in a later analysis.

This clonotype was sampled from a man aged 18-30 years in good health and CMV-seropositive. Sequencing used PBMCs.

The CDR3 nucleotides read TGTGCCAGTAGGTTCAGGGAACACACTGAAGCTTTCTTT. Residues: CASRFREHTEAFF. This chain uses TRBV19 with TRBJ1-1, with TRBD1 as a possible D gene (5 bases). V lost 6 bases and J lost 3, with 11 bases in between. The germline V gene has CDR1 LNHDA and CDR2 SQIVND (reference sequence). The CDR3 has 13 amino acids.